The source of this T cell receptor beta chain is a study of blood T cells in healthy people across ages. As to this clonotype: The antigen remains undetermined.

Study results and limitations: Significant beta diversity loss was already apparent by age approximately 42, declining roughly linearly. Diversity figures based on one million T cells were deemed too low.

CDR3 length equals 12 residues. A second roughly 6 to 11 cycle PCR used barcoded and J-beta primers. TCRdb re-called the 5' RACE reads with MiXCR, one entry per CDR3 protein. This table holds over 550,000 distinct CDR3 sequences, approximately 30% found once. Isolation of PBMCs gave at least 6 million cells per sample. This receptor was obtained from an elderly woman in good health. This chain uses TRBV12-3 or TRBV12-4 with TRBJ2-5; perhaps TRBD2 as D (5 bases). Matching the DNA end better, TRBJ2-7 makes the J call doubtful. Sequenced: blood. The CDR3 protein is CASSAGRREQYF. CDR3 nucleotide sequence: TGTGCCAGCAGTGCGGGCCGGCGCGAGCAGTACTTC.